This TCR beta chain stems from a study of T cell repertoires in aging, cancer and after chemotherapy. General study results and limits: In healthy donors, age-related TCR diversity loss mainly reflected lost richness.

The CDR3 is made up of 14 amino acids. The germline gives CDR1 SEHNR, CDR2 FQNEAQ (reference sequence). Trimming pared 1 base from V and 0 bases from J, leaving 4 bases between. Remarks on this clonotype: As yet, its antigen is unknown.

TCR beta rearrangements were amplified from peripheral blood genomic DNA. A mixed TRB-A/B primer pool amplified rearranged TRB by multiplex touch-down PCR. TCRdb itself ran the multiplex PCR reads through MiXCR, one entry per CDR3 protein. The profile covers 2,800 or so distinct CDR3 sequences, with around 39% appearing a single time and 35% to 55% taken by the ten largest. Sequencing was done on a sample of blood. This sequence joins TRBV7-9 and TRBJ1-3, with D hard to call. This receptor was obtained from a human donor with a blood cancer. As DNA, the CDR3 is TGTGCCAGCAGCTTAGGCTTCTCTGGAAACACCATATATTTT. Translated: CASSLGFSGNTIYF.